These 28 T cell receptor beta chains were sequenced from one sample in a study of blood T cells in healthy people across ages. The second PCR ran about 6 to 11 cycles with a sample-barcoded 5' primer and J-beta primers. MiXCR, applied by TCRdb to the 5' RACE reads, yields one record per CDR3 protein. The sample lists over a million distinct CDR3 sequences; roughly 40% were seen once. Sequences were obtained from blood. The origin of the receptors is a woman between 18 and 29 years old in good health.

This rearrangement joins TRBV4-2 to TRBJ2-1, with 9 positions matching TRBD2. The closer fit of TRBJ2-7 to the DNA end suggests the J call may be wrong. Per germline, CDR1 LGHNA and CDR2 YNFKEQ. This CDR3 region has 16 residues. CDR3 amino acids: CASSHLSGSSYNEQYF. CDR3 bases: TGTGCCAGCAGCCATCTTAGCGGGAGCTCCTACAATGAGCAGTACTTC.

The V call is TRBV28, the J call TRBJ2-4; TRBD2 matches 9 bases. Looked up from germline, CDR1 is MDHEN and CDR2 is SYDVKM. This CDR3 contains 16 residues. The V and J ends lost 6 bases and 1 base, in that order; junction bases with no gene match: 7. The CDR3 DNA reads TGTGCCAGCAGGGCCCTAGCGGGGCTCGCCAAAAACATTCAGTACTTC. Amino acids: CASRALAGLAKNIQYF.

This clonotype was seen only a few times. The V and J genes are TRBV29-1 and TRBJ2-3; perhaps TRBD2 as D (6 bases). Trimming removed 3 bases from V and 3 bases from J, with 13 bases in between. Germline loops: CDR1 SQVTM, CDR2 ANQGSEA. This CDR3 is built from 14 residues. CDR3: CSVEGRMGTDTQYF. The CDR3, as DNA: TGCAGCGTTGAGGGGAGGATGGGAACAGATACGCAGTATTTT.

This clonotype was detected a few times. CDR3 sequence (DNA): TGTGCCAGCAGCTTAGATAAGTGGGGGGACAGGGCAAAGGGCGAGCAGTACTTC. Amino acids: CASSLDKWGDRAKGEQYF. V gene TRBV11-2 combines with J gene TRBJ2-5; 9 bases line up with TRBD1. The J call may be faulty, since TRBJ2-7 better matches the DNA end. CDR1 is SGHAT and CDR2 is FQNNGV in the germline V gene. The CDR3 spans 18 residues.

This clonotype was seen a few times. The CDR3: CASSLAPLPGTNYGYTF. The CDR3 coding sequence is TGTGCCAGCAGCTTAGCTCCCCTTCCGGGGACTAACTATGGCTACACCTTC. This rearrangement joins TRBV11-2 to TRBJ1-2, with unresolved D. V gave up 1 base and J gave up 0 bases, with 15 bases separating them. CDR1 is SGHAT and CDR2 is FQNNGV in the germline V gene. The CDR3 has 17 amino acids.

Here the CDR3 DNA reads TGTGCCAGCAGTCGGAACATGTGGGAGACCCAGTACTTC. Translation gives CASSRNMWETQYF. The chain carries TRBV28 and TRBJ2-7, with D unclear. The J call is uncertain, as TRBJ2-5 better fits the DNA end. The length of the CDR3 is 13 residues. Germline CDR1 is MDHEN and CDR2 is SYDVKM.

This clonotype was recorded only once. The rearrangement links TRBV18 to TRBJ2-4; 7 nucleotides align to TRBD2. The better agreement between TRBJ2-7 and the DNA end casts doubt on the J call. The length of the CDR3 is 16 residues. Germline V gene data show CDR1 as KGHSH and CDR2 as LQKENI. The chain's CDR3 is CASSPTRTGGRDEQYF. Here the CDR3 DNA reads TGTGCCAGCTCACCAACAAGGACTGGTGGGAGGGACGAGCAGTACTTC.

The table lists this clonotype with many counts. V gene TRBV29-1 combines with J gene TRBJ2-3; 9 nucleotides match TRBD1. Trimming at V came to 1 base and at J to 6 bases, leaving 8 bases not matched to a gene. This CDR3 has 15 residues. Germline V gene sequence: CDR1 SQVTM, CDR2 ANQGSEA. CDR3 residues: CSVEGLGQGRDTQYF. The CDR3 DNA follows: TGCAGCGTTGAAGGGTTGGGACAGGGCAGGGATACGCAGTATTTT.

This clonotype was seen a few times. V usage is TRBV20-1 and J usage is TRBJ2-7; TRBD1 might be the D (5 bases). The germline gives CDR1 DFQATT, CDR2 SNEGSKA (reference sequence). Trimming pared 6 bases from V and 1 base from J, leaving 10 bases between. The CDR3 is made up of 12 amino acids. CDR3: CSAPDTSYEQYF. Here the CDR3 DNA reads TGCAGTGCGCCGGACACGTCCTACGAGCAGTACTTC.

This sequence joins TRBV25-1 and TRBJ2-2, with TRBD1 identical over 9 bases. Germline CDR1 is MGHDK and CDR2 is SYGVNS. The trim removed 0 bases at V and 1 base at J, leaving 6 bases unmatched. The CDR3 consists of 18 residues. CDR3 region: CASSEYFPDRGNTGELFF. CDR3 nucleotides: TGTGCCAGCAGTGAATACTTCCCGGACAGGGGGAACACCGGGGAGCTGTTTTTT.

The chain carries TRBV6-5 and TRBJ2-1; D may be TRBD1 (6 bases). V lost 7 bases to trimming and J lost 10 bases, with 20 bases between them. CDR1 is MNHEY, CDR2 SVGAGI, per germline. The CDR3 loop spans 14 amino acids. The CDR3 DNA reads TGTGCCAGCAAATTGACAAGGGAGACAGGAGAGCAGTTCTTC. Translation: CASKLTRETGEQFF.

The V and J genes are TRBV3-1 and TRBJ2-3, with 9 positions matching TRBD2. V lost 2 bases to trimming and J lost 0 bases; unmatched junction nucleotides: 6. CDR1 and CDR2 from the germline V gene are LGHDT and YNNKEL (reference sequence). The CDR3 has 17 amino acids. The CDR3 sequence: CASSQRLAGTSTDTQYF. As DNA, the CDR3 is TGTGCCAGCAGCCAACGTCTAGCGGGGACTAGCACAGATACGCAGTATTTT.

V gene TRBV7-8 combines with J gene TRBJ2-1; 10 bases are a match to TRBD2. With V trimmed by 5 bases and J by 4 bases, 11 bases remained unmatched. There are 17 residues in the CDR3. Germline lookup yields CDR1 SGHVS and CDR2 FQNEAQ. CDR3 sequence: CASSPRRTSGSYNEQFF. The CDR3 DNA reads as TGTGCCAGCAGCCCGCGACGGACTAGCGGTTCATACAATGAGCAGTTCTTC.

The rearrangement uses TRBV7-9 and TRBJ2-5, with D uncertain. The better agreement between TRBJ2-7 and the DNA end casts doubt on the J call. Germline loops: CDR1 SEHNR, CDR2 FQNEAQ (reference sequence). The CDR3 totals 15 residues. The CDR3 sequence is CASSLAPQRPYEQYF. CDR3 coding DNA: TGTGCCAGCAGCTTAGCCCCTCAGCGCCCCTACGAGCAGTACTTC.

In its sample, this clonotype was seen a few times. The V and J genes are TRBV12-3 or TRBV12-4 and TRBJ1-1, with no clear D. Trimming removed 11 bases at V and 5 bases at J, with 21 bases between. The CDR3 is 14 amino acids. In nucleotides, the CDR3 is TGTGCCCTCAGGCCCGGGGAAGTCGGTACTGAAGCTTTCTTT. Amino acids: CALRPGEVGTEAFF.

J is TRBJ2-7 and V is TRBV29-1; TRBD1 might be the D (5 bases). This CDR3 region has 16 residues. Trimming took 5 bases from V and 0 from J, leaving 20 bases between them. Looked up from germline, CDR1 is SQVTM and CDR2 is ANQGSEA. The CDR3 is CSVCSPQVTYSYEQYF. CDR3 DNA sequence: TGCAGCGTTTGTTCACCACAGGTGACATACTCCTACGAGCAGTACTTC.

This rearrangement joins TRBV5-1 to TRBJ2-3, with TRBD1 as a possible D gene (6 bases). This CDR3 spans 15 amino acids. CDR1 and CDR2 from the germline V gene are SGHRS and YFSETQ. Trimming shortened V by 2 bases and J by 2 bases, and 12 bases separated the two germline ends. The CDR3 nucleotides read TGCGCCAGCAGCTTCCTGGACAGTCTCACAGATACGCAGTATTTT. Amino acids: CASSFLDSLTDTQYF.

The chain links TRBV20-1 to TRBJ2-7, with 8 bases identical to TRBD1. V dropped 6 bases and J dropped 2; count of bases not matched to a gene: 9. The V gene's germline CDR1 is DFQATT and CDR2 SNEGSKA (reference sequence). This CDR3 contains 14 residues. In DNA, the CDR3 is TGCAGTGCGAATTTTGACAGGGGACCCTACGAGCAGTACTTC. Its translation is CSANFDRGPYEQYF.

This clonotype has more than one count but fewer than ten. The chain couples TRBV3-1 to TRBJ2-7; 7 nucleotides agree with TRBD1. Looked up from germline, CDR1 is LGHDT and CDR2 is YNNKEL (reference sequence). The CDR3 consists of 13 residues. J lost 4 bases, V lost 2 bases, and 2 bases had no gene match. CDR3 nucleotides: TGTGCCAGCAGCCAATGGACAGGTTACGAGCAGTACTTC. Amino acids: CASSQWTGYEQYF.

CDR3 region: CASSEPASGGHYNEQFF. CDR3 nucleotide sequence: TGTGCCAGCAGTGAACCGGCTAGCGGGGGGCACTACAATGAGCAGTTCTTC. This chain joins TRBV6-1 and TRBJ2-1; TRBD2 aligns across 11 bases. Germline V gene data show CDR1 as MNHNS and CDR2 as SASEGT. The CDR3 length is 17 residues. With V trimmed by 2 bases and J by 3 bases, 6 bases remained unmatched.

The chain links TRBV7-2 to TRBJ1-1, with a possible D match to TRBD1 (5 bases). Germline V gene data show CDR1 as SGHTA and CDR2 as FQGNSA. There are 14 residues in the CDR3. Trimming took off 7 bases at V and 1 base at J, with 13 bases between the two ends. The DNA for the CDR3 is TGTGCCAGCAAACTTGAGGGGTCGAACACTGAAGCTTTCTTT. The encoded protein is CASKLEGSNTEAFF. Together with reference TRBV7-2 and TRBJ1-1, the CDR3 gives the full variable domain: GAGVSQSPSNKVTEKGKDVELRCDPISGHTALYWYRQSLGQGLEFLIYFQGNSAPDKSGLPSDRFSAERTGGSVSTLTIQRTQQEDSAVYLCASKLEGSNTEAFFGQGTRLTVV.

The chain links TRBV2 to TRBJ2-7; D is perhaps TRBD2 (6 bases). Germline lookup yields CDR1 SNHLY and CDR2 FYNNEI. This CDR3 region has 16 residues. The V and J ends lost 2 bases and 0 bases respectively, with 14 bases between them. CDR3 loop: CASSETTGTLSYEQYF. In DNA, the CDR3 is TGTGCCAGCAGTGAAACGACCGGGACTCTCTCCTACGAGCAGTACTTC.

This clonotype has just a few counts. This chain joins TRBV7-9 and TRBJ2-7; 7 bases fit TRBD1. Germline trimming cut 2 bases from V and 5 bases from J; bases unmatched to any gene: 3. The CDR3 sequence is 13 residues long. Per germline, CDR1 SEHNR and CDR2 FQNEAQ (reference sequence). CDR3 sequence reads: CASSLSQGDEQYF. The CDR3 coding sequence is TGTGCCAGCAGCTTAAGTCAGGGGGACGAGCAGTACTTC.

V is TRBV7-9 and J is TRBJ1-5; D ambiguous. CDR1 is SEHNR and CDR2 is FQNEAQ in the germline V gene (reference sequence). V was shortened by 1 base and J by 6 bases, with 4 bases between the two germline ends. This CDR3 spans 12 amino acids. CDR3 DNA sequence: TGTGCCAGCAGCTTAGTGAGTCAGCCCCAGCATTTT. Residues: CASSLVSQPQHF. Together with reference TRBV7-9 and TRBJ1-5, the CDR3 gives the full variable domain: DTGVSQNPRHKITKRGQNVTFRCDPISEHNRLYWYRQTLGQGPEFLTYFQNEAQLEKSRLLSDRFSAERPKGSFSTLEIQRTEQGDSAMYLCASSLVSQPQHFGDGTRLSIL.

The rearrangement uses TRBV3-1 and TRBJ2-2; tentative D call: TRBD2 (7 bases). Trimming stripped 0 bases from V and 1 base from J, with 15 bases between. Germline CDR1 is LGHDT and CDR2 is YNNKEL (reference sequence). The CDR3 sequence is 18 residues long. CDR3 loop: CASSQEGGPGGNTGELFF. As DNA, the CDR3 is TGTGCCAGCAGCCAAGAAGGGGGTCCGGGGGGGAACACCGGGGAGCTGTTTTTT.

Note on this clonotype: A much more abundant neighbour one base away suggests this may be a read error. The rearrangement joins TRBV7-9 to TRBJ2-3; D is perhaps TRBD2 (6 bases). Trimming removed 1 base from V and 3 bases from J, with 14 bases in between. Germline V gene data show CDR1 as SEHNR and CDR2 as FQNEAQ (reference sequence). The CDR3 totals 16 residues. CDR3 nucleotides: TGTGCCAGCAGCTTAGGGGACGGGGGTACGACAGATACGCAGTATTTT. Translated, it gives CASSLGDGGTTDTQYF.

The chain joins TRBV7-2 to TRBJ2-7; the match to TRBD1 covers 9 bases. Germline values: CDR1 SGHTA, CDR2 FQGNSA. V shed 1 base, J shed 7 bases, and the junction held 11 bases outside the gene matches. CDR3 length equals 16 residues. CDR3 sequence reads: CASSLGATGTGREQYF. The CDR3 coding sequence is TGTGCCAGCAGCTTAGGAGCTACCGGGACAGGGCGGGAGCAGTACTTC.

The chain combines TRBV9 with TRBJ1-1; no clear D. The CDR3 spans 14 residues. In germline, CDR1 is SGDLS, CDR2 YYNGEE. V lost 0 bases and J 1 base, leaving 7 bases between the germline ends. In DNA, the CDR3 is TGTGCCAGCAGCGTAGGACAAACGAACACTGAAGCTTTCTTT. Translation gives CASSVGQTNTEAFF.